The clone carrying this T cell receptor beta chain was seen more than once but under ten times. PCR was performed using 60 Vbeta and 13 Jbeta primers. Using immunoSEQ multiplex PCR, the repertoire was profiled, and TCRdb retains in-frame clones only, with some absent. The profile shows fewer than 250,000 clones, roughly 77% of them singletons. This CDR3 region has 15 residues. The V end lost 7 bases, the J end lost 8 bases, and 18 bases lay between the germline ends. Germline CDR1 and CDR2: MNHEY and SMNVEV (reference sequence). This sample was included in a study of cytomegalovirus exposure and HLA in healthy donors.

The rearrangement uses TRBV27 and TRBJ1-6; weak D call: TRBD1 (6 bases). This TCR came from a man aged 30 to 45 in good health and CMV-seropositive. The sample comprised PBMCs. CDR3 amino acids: CASTKLRDTDSPLHF. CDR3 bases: TGTGCCAGCACCAAACTCCGGGACACGGATTCACCCCTCCACTTT.